The rows below give T cell receptor beta chains drawn from one sample of a study of cytomegalovirus exposure and HLA in healthy donors. Some clones are missing from TCRdb's copy, which holds only in-frame ones; the method was immunoSEQ multiplex PCR. The sample lists fewer than 110,000 clones; 60% to 85% were seen once. The sample taken for sequencing was PBMCs. Source of these receptors: a man aged 45-65 years in good health and CMV-seronegative. CDR3s include the opening cysteine and the closing phenylalanine or tryptophan. The D gene is left open where the match is weak. Where a row states a size, it is once, few, many or the class of an expanded clone; other rows omit it.

V gene: TRBV28; CDR3 length: 14; D gene: TRBD1; clone size: NA; J gene: TRBJ1-2; CDR3 DNA: TGTGCCAGCAGTTTATATGTCGGACAGGAGGGCTACACCTTC; CDR3 protein: CASSLYVGQEGYTF
V gene: TRBV28; CDR3 length: 15; D gene: NA; clone size: few; J gene: TRBJ1-5; CDR3 DNA: TGTGCCGTTACCCAGGGAGGGCTTGGCAATCAGCCCCAGCATTTT; CDR3 protein: CAVTQGGLGNQPQHF
V gene: TRBV6-4; CDR3 length: 19; D gene: NA; clone size: NA; J gene: TRBJ1-5; CDR3 DNA: TGTGCCACCCCCAATCCGGGGACACCCGTACTCTATAGCAATCAGCCCCAGCATTTT; CDR3 protein: CATPNPGTPVLYSNQPQHF
V gene: TRBV27; CDR3 length: 15; D gene: NA; clone size: NA; J gene: TRBJ2-1; CDR3 DNA: TGTGCCAGCAGACAGGACGGTGTGTCTGCCAATGAGCAGTTCTTC; CDR3 protein: CASRQDGVSANEQFF
V gene: TRBV29-1; CDR3 length: 10; D gene: NA; clone size: NA; J gene: TRBJ1-1; CDR3 DNA: TGCAGCGTTGTAGGGGCTGAAGCTTTCTTT; CDR3 protein: CSVVGAEAFF
V gene: TRBV5-5; CDR3 length: 13; D gene: NA; clone size: few; J gene: TRBJ2-5; CDR3 DNA: TGTGCCAGCAGCTTGGGTGGAGTGGAGACCCAGTACTTC; CDR3 protein: CASSLGGVETQYF
V gene: TRBV7-9; CDR3 length: 12; D gene: NA; clone size: NA; J gene: TRBJ2-1; CDR3 DNA: TGTGCCAGCAGCTTTTATTACAATGAGCAGTTCTTC; CDR3 protein: CASSFYYNEQFF
V gene: TRBV7-9; CDR3 length: 15; D gene: TRBD1; clone size: NA; J gene: TRBJ1-4; CDR3 DNA: TGTGCCAGCAGCTCCGGACAGGGTCTTAATGAAAAACTGTTTTTT; CDR3 protein: CASSSGQGLNEKLFF
V gene: TRBV7-9; CDR3 length: 14; D gene: NA; clone size: NA; J gene: TRBJ1-1; CDR3 DNA: TGTGCCAGCAGCCACCCGACCGGGGGCACTGAAGCTTTCTTT; CDR3 protein: CASSHPTGGTEAFF
V gene: TRBV27; CDR3 length: 16; D gene: NA; clone size: NA; J gene: TRBJ2-3; CDR3 DNA: TGTGCCAGCAGTTTTTCACTAGCCCTTTCCCGAGATACGCAGTATTTT; CDR3 protein: CASSFSLALSRDTQYF
V gene: TRBV5-4; CDR3 length: 12; D gene: NA; clone size: few; J gene: TRBJ1-5; CDR3 DNA: TGTGCCAGCAGCCTACAGGGTCAGCCCCAGCATTTT; CDR3 protein: CASSLQGQPQHF
V gene: TRBV7-2; CDR3 length: 14; D gene: NA; clone size: NA; J gene: TRBJ2-3; CDR3 DNA: TGTGCCAGCAGCTTAAGACAGACCACAGATACGCAGTATTTT; CDR3 protein: CASSLRQTTDTQYF
V gene: TRBV30; CDR3 length: 14; D gene: NA; clone size: NA; J gene: TRBJ2-1; CDR3 DNA: TGTGCCTGGAGTCCTCATCCCCAGGGAAATGAGCAGTTCTTC; CDR3 protein: CAWSPHPQGNEQFF
V gene: TRBV5-6; CDR3 length: 15; D gene: NA; clone size: NA; J gene: TRBJ1-1; CDR3 DNA: TGTGCCAGCAGCTTGGGGCCTCGGGTGAACACTGAAGCTTTCTTT; CDR3 protein: CASSLGPRVNTEAFF
V gene: TRBV6-1; CDR3 length: 15; D gene: NA; clone size: NA; J gene: TRBJ2-2; CDR3 DNA: TGTGCCAGCAGTGTCGCCAGGGGCTACACCGGGGAGCTGTTTTTT; CDR3 protein: CASSVARGYTGELFF
V gene: TRBV28; CDR3 length: 15; D gene: TRBD2; clone size: NA; J gene: TRBJ2-5; CDR3 DNA: TGTGCCAGCAGCCAACAAACTAGCGGCCAAGAGACCCAGTACTTC; CDR3 protein: CASSQQTSGQETQYF
V gene: TRBV7-2; CDR3 length: 16; D gene: TRBD1; clone size: NA; J gene: TRBJ2-4; CDR3 DNA: TGTGCCAGCAGCGACAGGGGGGTCGGGACCAAAAACATTCAGTACTTC; CDR3 protein: CASSDRGVGTKNIQYF
V gene: TRBV5-1; CDR3 length: 18; D gene: NA; clone size: once; J gene: TRBJ2-5; CDR3 DNA: TGCGCCAGCAGCTTGGTCGGGGGGCCGACTCAGTACCAAGAGACCCAGTACTTC; CDR3 protein: CASSLVGGPTQYQETQYF
V gene: TRBV10-3; CDR3 length: 16; D gene: TRBD1; clone size: NA; J gene: TRBJ1-1; CDR3 DNA: TGTGCCATCAGTTCCCGGACAGGGATTACGAGGACTGAAGCTTTCTTT; CDR3 protein: CAISSRTGITRTEAFF
V gene: TRBV7-8; CDR3 length: 18; D gene: TRBD2; clone size: NA; J gene: TRBJ2-3; CDR3 DNA: TGTGCCAGCAGCTTAGAAGGACTAGCGTCATTTAGGAGAGATACGCAGTATTTT; CDR3 protein: CASSLEGLASFRRDTQYF
V gene: TRBV27; CDR3 length: 14; D gene: NA; clone size: NA; J gene: TRBJ2-2; CDR3 DNA: TGTGCCAGCAGTAAACAGAGGAACACCGGGGAGCTGTTTTTT; CDR3 protein: CASSKQRNTGELFF
V gene: TRBV4-2; CDR3 length: 15; D gene: NA; clone size: NA; J gene: TRBJ2-2; CDR3 DNA: TGTGCCAGCAGCCAAGGTGCGGGCGTGAACGGGGAGCTGTTTTTT; CDR3 protein: CASSQGAGVNGELFF
V gene: TRBV5-1; CDR3 length: 15; D gene: TRBD2; clone size: NA; J gene: TRBJ2-1; CDR3 DNA: TGCGCCAGCAGCGCCGGGACTAGCGCCCACAATGAGCAGTTCTTC; CDR3 protein: CASSAGTSAHNEQFF
V gene: TRBV7-2; CDR3 length: 17; D gene: TRBD1; clone size: few; J gene: TRBJ2-4; CDR3 DNA: TGTGCCAGCAGCGCCCAAACAGGGGACAACTCCAAAAACATTCAGTACTTC; CDR3 protein: CASSAQTGDNSKNIQYF
V gene: TRBV2; CDR3 length: 15; D gene: NA; clone size: few; J gene: TRBJ1-4; CDR3 DNA: TGTGCCAGCAGTGAAGGGAGGTTATCTTCTGAAAAACTGTTTTTT; CDR3 protein: CASSEGRLSSEKLFF
V gene: TRBV10-3; CDR3 length: 16; D gene: TRBD2; clone size: NA; J gene: TRBJ2-5; CDR3 DNA: TGTGCCACCCCTAGCGGGCAGGGCCCCACTCAAGAGACCCAGTACTTC; CDR3 protein: CATPSGQGPTQETQYF
V gene: TRBV7-2; CDR3 length: 14; D gene: NA; clone size: NA; J gene: TRBJ1-1; CDR3 DNA: TGTGCCAGTCGCAGGACAGTTACGGACACTGAAGCTTTCTTT; CDR3 protein: CASRRTVTDTEAFF
V gene: TRBV30; CDR3 length: 13; D gene: NA; clone size: NA; J gene: TRBJ1-5; CDR3 DNA: TGTGCCTGGAGTGTAAACCGGGGTCAGCCCCAGCATTTT; CDR3 protein: CAWSVNRGQPQHF
V gene: TRBV27; CDR3 length: 12; D gene: NA; clone size: NA; J gene: TRBJ1-5; CDR3 DNA: TGTGCCAGCAGTTTCTTGAATCAGCCCCAGCATTTT; CDR3 protein: CASSFLNQPQHF
V gene: TRBV2; CDR3 length: 13; D gene: TRBD1; clone size: NA; J gene: TRBJ2-1; CDR3 DNA: TGTGCCAGTAAGACGGGACAGGCGGGCGAGCAGTTCTTC; CDR3 protein: CASKTGQAGEQFF
V gene: TRBV5-1; CDR3 length: 15; D gene: NA; clone size: NA; J gene: TRBJ2-1; CDR3 DNA: TGCGCCAGCAGCCGCGGAAGGAGCTCCTACAATGAGCAGTTCTTC; CDR3 protein: CASSRGRSSYNEQFF
V gene: TRBV6-5; CDR3 length: 14; D gene: NA; clone size: NA; J gene: TRBJ2-6; CDR3 DNA: TGTGCCAGCAGTTATCAATCTGGGGCCAACGTCCTGACTTTC; CDR3 protein: CASSYQSGANVLTF
V gene: TRBV28; CDR3 length: 14; D gene: TRBD1; clone size: few; J gene: TRBJ1-2; CDR3 DNA: TGTGCCAGCATCGGGGCAGGGGGTTACTATGGCTACACCTTC; CDR3 protein: CASIGAGGYYGYTF
V gene: TRBV7-9; CDR3 length: 15; D gene: NA; clone size: NA; J gene: TRBJ2-2; CDR3 DNA: TGTGCCAGCAGCCTCCTGCAGGGTTACACCGGGGAGCTGTTTTTT; CDR3 protein: CASSLLQGYTGELFF
V gene: TRBV7-8; CDR3 length: 16; D gene: TRBD2; clone size: once; J gene: TRBJ2-7; CDR3 DNA: TGTGCCAGCAGCCCCCGAGGGACTAGCGGACCCTACGAGCAGTACTTC; CDR3 protein: CASSPRGTSGPYEQYF
V gene: TRBV7-9; CDR3 length: 19; D gene: NA; clone size: few; J gene: TRBJ1-1; CDR3 DNA: TGTTCCAGCAGCTTAGGCTCTCCGAATCGACAGCTCATGAACACTGAAGCTTTCTTT; CDR3 protein: CSSSLGSPNRQLMNTEAFF
V gene: TRBV7-7; CDR3 length: 13; D gene: TRBD1; clone size: NA; J gene: TRBJ2-2; CDR3 DNA: TGTGCTAGCAGCGAGGGGGCTGCCGGGGAGCTGTTTTTT; CDR3 protein: CASSEGAAGELFF
V gene: TRBV5-1; CDR3 length: 13; D gene: NA; clone size: NA; J gene: TRBJ2-1; CDR3 DNA: TGCGCCAGCAGCTTGTTGCAGGGAAATGAGCAGTTCTTC; CDR3 protein: CASSLLQGNEQFF
V gene: TRBV9; CDR3 length: 14; D gene: TRBD1; clone size: few; J gene: TRBJ1-6; CDR3 DNA: TGTGCCAGCAGCGCCTACGACAGGGGCTCACCCCTCCACTTT; CDR3 protein: CASSAYDRGSPLHF
V gene: TRBV18; CDR3 length: 17; D gene: NA; clone size: once; J gene: TRBJ1-5; CDR3 DNA: TGTGCCAGCTCACCAAATACAGGAGCATATAGCAATCAGCCCCAGCATTTT; CDR3 protein: CASSPNTGAYSNQPQHF
V gene: TRBV7-2; CDR3 length: 14; D gene: NA; clone size: NA; J gene: TRBJ1-4; CDR3 DNA: TGTGCCAGCAGCTTACAGGGAAGTAATGAAAAACTGTTTTTT; CDR3 protein: CASSLQGSNEKLFF
V gene: TRBV6-1; CDR3 length: 15; D gene: NA; clone size: NA; J gene: TRBJ2-7; CDR3 DNA: TGTGCCAGCAGTGAACAACCAGGGTCCTCCTACGAGCAGTACTTC; CDR3 protein: CASSEQPGSSYEQYF
V gene: TRBV7-3; CDR3 length: 13; D gene: TRBD2; clone size: few; J gene: TRBJ2-1; CDR3 DNA: TGTGCCAGCAGCCGGGACTACCGCAATGAGCAGTTCTTC; CDR3 protein: CASSRDYRNEQFF
V gene: TRBV6-1; CDR3 length: 15; D gene: TRBD1; clone size: NA; J gene: TRBJ2-2; CDR3 DNA: TGTGCCAGCAGCCTCAGGGGGCTTTACACCGGGGAGCTGTTTTTT; CDR3 protein: CASSLRGLYTGELFF
V gene: TRBV7-2; CDR3 length: 14; D gene: TRBD2; clone size: NA; J gene: TRBJ2-7; CDR3 DNA: TGTGCCAGCAGCTTTCCTAGCGGGGGCTACGAGCAGTACTTC; CDR3 protein: CASSFPSGGYEQYF
V gene: TRBV10-3; CDR3 length: 12; D gene: TRBD1; clone size: few; J gene: TRBJ1-4; CDR3 DNA: TGTGCCATGGGGACAGGGGATGAAAAACTGTTTTTT; CDR3 protein: CAMGTGDEKLFF
V gene: TRBV30; CDR3 length: 14; D gene: NA; clone size: NA; J gene: TRBJ1-3; CDR3 DNA: TGTGCCTGGAGTGTGGGGGAGGTTCGAAACACCATATATTTT; CDR3 protein: CAWSVGEVRNTIYF
V gene: TRBV7-9; CDR3 length: 16; D gene: NA; clone size: NA; J gene: TRBJ2-2; CDR3 DNA: TGTGCCAGCAGCTCCCGGGACTGGGAGAACACCGGGGAGCTGTTTTTT; CDR3 protein: CASSSRDWENTGELFF